These 8 T cell receptor delta chains were all obtained from the same sample, sequenced in a study of γδ T cells in repeated Plasmodium falciparum infection (dated by TCRdb to the early 2020s). Receptors were amplified or captured by multiplex PCR. TCRdb names Illumina MiSeq as the instrument used. Via CATT, TCRdb reprocessed the public reads, and rows with identical DNA were then joined. In this sample the table shows more than 70,000 delta-chain clones, 0.95% to 1% of which occur a single time. The ten largest clones capture approximately 10% of the sample. Vgamma9/Vdelta2+ and Vdelta2-negative gammadelta T cell populations were flow-sorted from peripheral blood mononuclear cells for bulk TCR repertoire analysis. Sequenced sample: gamma-delta T cells from blood. Every receptor here comes from a pool of human donors (malaria-infected and uninfected, not separated).

As concerns this clone: A read error is the likely source, as a far larger clone sits one nucleotide away. The chain couples TRDV2 to TRDJ1, with 13 bases fitting TRDD3. The J gene, left out of TCRdb, was set here by checking the DNA against germline. The CDR3 has 16 amino acids. Germline CDR1 GEAIGNYY, CDR2 EKD. The chain's CDR3 is CACYPILGDTTDKLIF. In nucleotides, the CDR3 is TGCGCCTGTTATCCCATACTGGGGGATACGACCGATAAACTCATCTTT.

As concerns this clone: TCRdb's entry gives the protein of a much larger clone, which mismatches this DNA's translation at residue 11, likely from a read error; the protein reported here is translated from the DNA. The chain carries TRDV2 and TRDJ1; the match to TRDD3 covers 7 bases. The V gene's germline CDR1 is GEAIGNYY and CDR2 EKD. The CDR3 covers 15 residues. Trimming took 3 bases from V and 7 from J; bases not matched to a gene: 13. CDR3 nucleotides: TGTGCCTGTGACGAAATGAGGGATACCCCCGGTAAACTCATCTTT. It encodes CACDEMRDTPGKLIF.

Only a few counts were recorded for this clone. It is likely a read error: a sequence one base away is far more abundant. Other DNA sequences of this sample code for an identical CDR3. This sequence joins TRDV1 and TRDJ4, with 13 bases that match TRDD3. The J gene is absent in TCRdb and was assigned here via DNA matching to germline. The J segment lost 7 bases and the V segment lost 3 bases, leaving 41 bases of the junction unmatched. Germline CDR1 TSWWSYY, CDR2 QGS. This CDR3 has 26 amino acids. CDR3 sequence reads: CALGEIKRPTGYYCTIKLGDTYGLIF. The CDR3 nucleotides read TGTGCTCTTGGGGAGATAAAACGTCCTACTGGATATTACTGTACGATTAAACTGGGGGATACGTACGGCCTGATCTTT.

This clone was observed a few times. The protein TCRdb gives is from a much larger clone and does not agree with this DNA's translation at residue 6, likely a read error; the protein shown here comes from the DNA. J is TRDJ1 and V is TRDV1; 8 positions match TRDD2. The CDR3 consists of 19 residues. Germline V lookup: CDR1 TSWWSYY, CDR2 QGS. V lost 5 bases to trimming and J lost 0 bases; unmatched junction nucleotides: 17. The CDR3 nucleotides read TGTGCTCTTGGGATAGGCTTCCTACTCCGACTTACTAACACCGATAAACTCATCTTT. Protein: CALGIGFLLRLTNTDKLIF.

Only a few counts were recorded for this clone. A much larger clone sits a single nucleotide away, making a read error possible. Other DNA sequences in this specimen translate into the identical CDR3. The V gene is TRDV1, the J gene TRDJ1, with 9 bases that match TRDD3. The CDR3 is made up of 16 amino acids. Looked up from germline, CDR1 is TSWWSYY and CDR2 is QGS. The CDR3, as DNA: TGTGCCCTTGGGGAAAGTCCCTTGGGGGATATAGGGAAACTCATCTTT. Encoded protein: CALGESPLGDIGKLIF.

Concerning this clone itself: This probably arose from a read error, given a far larger clone one base away. In the same sample, other DNA sequences code for this CDR3. The V call is TRDV1, the J call TRDJ2, with TRDD3 as a possible D gene (5 bases). The J gene is not listed in TCRdb, so it was assigned here from a DNA match to germline. The CDR3 length is 20 residues. Per the germline V gene, CDR1 is TSWWSYY and CDR2 is QGS. The CDR3 sequence: CALGEPLARARSALTAQLFF. CDR3 sequence (DNA): TGTGCCCTTGGGGAACCCCTAGCGCGGGCCCGGTCGGCTTTGACAGCACAACTCTTCTTT.

As for this clone: TCRdb has a much larger clone's protein, which differs at residue 3 from the translation of this DNA, likely because of a read error; what is shown is the protein translated from the DNA. The chain is built from TRDV1 and TRDJ1; D perhaps matches TRDD3 (6 bases). TCRdb lists no J gene, so it was determined here by aligning the DNA to germline. Germline values: CDR1 TSWWSYY, CDR2 QGS. The CDR3 contains 16 residues. In nucleotides, the CDR3 is TGTGCTCCTGGGGAACTCTCCTTCTTCTACACCGATAAACTCATCTTT. Translating it yields CAPGELSFFYTDKLIF.

This clone came up a few times. TCRdb assigns this DNA the protein of a much larger clone, which departs from its translation at residue 15; this likely reflects a read error, and the protein shown comes from translating the DNA. The CDR3, as DNA: TGTGCCTGTGACACCAGGTCTGGGGGAACGTGGTACACCGATAGACTCATCTTT. It encodes CACDTRSGGTWYTDRLIF. The chain has TRDV2 and TRDJ1; 8 bases map to TRDD3. TCRdb gives no J gene; it was assigned here by matching the DNA to germline. The V gene's germline CDR1 is GEAIGNYY and CDR2 EKD. The CDR3 sequence is 18 residues long.